This paragraph covers one T cell receptor beta chain sequence. The antigen remains undetermined. What was sequenced were expressed TCRB transcripts, since all of the isolated RNA had been reverse transcribed. TCRdb's table, derived via immunoSEQ multiplex PCR, lists solely in-frame clones and lacks some. The sample has 160,000 or so clones, about 8.1% seen once. These data originate in a study of beta chain features in type 1 diabetes. Overall study: Analysis included 107,917,701 sorted cells drawn from all samples.

Study findings and constraints: Among all four CD4+ subsets, Type 1 diabetes patients had TCRB CDR3s that were moderately but significantly shorter.

This receptor was taken from a woman aged 18-29 years with type 1 diabetes. The sequenced sample consisted of central memory CD4+ T cells from blood.

The CDR3 DNA sequence: TGCGCCAGCAGCCAACCGGGAGTAGGGGAGGGCACCGGGGAGCTGTTTTTT. It translates to CASSQPGVGEGTGELFF. The genes are TRBV4-3 and TRBJ2-2, with 7 positions matching TRBD2. The CDR3 is made up of 17 amino acids. The trim removed 2 bases at V and 4 bases at J, leaving 10 bases unmatched. Germline assignment: CDR1 LGHNA and CDR2 YSLEER.